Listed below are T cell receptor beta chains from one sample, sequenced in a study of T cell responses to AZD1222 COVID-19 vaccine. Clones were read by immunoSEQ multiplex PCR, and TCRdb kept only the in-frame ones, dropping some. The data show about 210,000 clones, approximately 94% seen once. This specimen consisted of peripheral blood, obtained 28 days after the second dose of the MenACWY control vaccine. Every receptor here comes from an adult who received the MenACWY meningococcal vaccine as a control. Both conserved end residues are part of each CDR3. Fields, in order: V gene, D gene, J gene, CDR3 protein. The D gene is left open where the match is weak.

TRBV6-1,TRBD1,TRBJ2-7,CASSEQDRGSYEQYF
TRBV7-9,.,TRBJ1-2,CASSPGTYGYTF
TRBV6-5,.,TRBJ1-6,CASVSGEKRSPLHF
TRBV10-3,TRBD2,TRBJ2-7,CAISESKREASYEQYF
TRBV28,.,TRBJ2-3,CASSFGGQGTQYF
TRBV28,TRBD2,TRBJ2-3,CASSGTYRTSGILDTDTQYF
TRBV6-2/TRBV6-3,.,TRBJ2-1,CASSLKGPEELEQFF
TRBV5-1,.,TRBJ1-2,CASSLNPGREDGYTF
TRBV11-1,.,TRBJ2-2,CASSFGSPGELFF
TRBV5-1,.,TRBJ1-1,CASSLGGMWDGDTEAFF
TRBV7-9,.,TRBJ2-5,CASSLASIQETQYF
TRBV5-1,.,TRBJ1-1,CASRKGPAATEAFF
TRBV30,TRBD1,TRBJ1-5,CAWSGQGVGQPQHF
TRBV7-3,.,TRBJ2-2,CASSLTGTGELFF
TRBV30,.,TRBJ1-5,CAWSRQGNQPQHF
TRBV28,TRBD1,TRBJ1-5,CASSSRQGRQGRSNQPQHF
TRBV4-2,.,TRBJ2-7,CASSQESQTEQYF
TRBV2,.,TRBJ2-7,CASSDLGTLGLEVQYF
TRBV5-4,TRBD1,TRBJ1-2,CASSFGTALDGYTF
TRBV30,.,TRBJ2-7,CAWSDRGRAYEQYF
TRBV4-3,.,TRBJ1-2,CASSLFLFSGYTF
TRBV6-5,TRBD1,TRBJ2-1,CASSPGTAKYNEQFF
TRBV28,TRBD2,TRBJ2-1,CASSLPPPSGSTDEQFF
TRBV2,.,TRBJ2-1,CASSEGPFVVWGNEQFF
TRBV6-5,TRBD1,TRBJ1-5,CASGTGLSNQPQHF
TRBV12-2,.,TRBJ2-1,CASRSTPGLAPEGYNEQFF
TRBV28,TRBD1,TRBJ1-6,CASSSPGGGSYNSPLHF
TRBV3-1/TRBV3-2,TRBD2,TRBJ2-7,CASSRELAGGGEQYF
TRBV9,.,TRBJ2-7,CASSVAPTTGRYEQYF
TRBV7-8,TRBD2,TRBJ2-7,CASSPREEITYEQYF
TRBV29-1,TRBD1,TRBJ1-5,CSVAGTDSNQPQHF
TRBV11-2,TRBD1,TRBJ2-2,CASSLIDRAENTGELFF
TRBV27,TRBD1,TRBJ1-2,CASSPGTGGRRYGYTF
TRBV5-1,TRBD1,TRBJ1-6,CASSFMTGNSPLHF
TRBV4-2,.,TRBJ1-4,CASSQGRRPATNEKLFF
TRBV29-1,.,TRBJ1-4,CSLLQGGKLFF
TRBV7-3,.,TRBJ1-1,CASSLTGGVTEAFF
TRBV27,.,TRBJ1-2,CASSPDRGYGYTF
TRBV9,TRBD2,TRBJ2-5,CASANPTSGIETQYF
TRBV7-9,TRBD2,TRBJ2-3,CASKSVAGEGTQYF
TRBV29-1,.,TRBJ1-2,CSVFGIREYYGYTF
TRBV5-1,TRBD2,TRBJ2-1,CASSPPNLGGKGNEQFF
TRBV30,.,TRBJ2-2,CAWSLSTTGELFF
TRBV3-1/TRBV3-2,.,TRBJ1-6,CASRSEWGGGSYNSPLHF
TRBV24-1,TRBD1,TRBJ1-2,CATSEPGQEYGYTF
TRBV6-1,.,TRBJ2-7,CASSEGWDTTYEQYF
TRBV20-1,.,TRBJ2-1,CSASFSGEQFF
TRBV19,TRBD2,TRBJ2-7,CASSSPGGEQYF
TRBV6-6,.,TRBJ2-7,CASSPIESSYEQYF
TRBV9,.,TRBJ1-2,CASSVQADSFYGYTF
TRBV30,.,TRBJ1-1,CAFTGAVNTEAFF
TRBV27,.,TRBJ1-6,CASSGGVGGENSPLHF
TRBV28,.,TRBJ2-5,CASSLDGLGGQETQYF
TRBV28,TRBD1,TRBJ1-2,CASSLGRGRFGYTF
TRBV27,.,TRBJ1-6,CASSWGIPNSPLHF